This note documents a single T cell receptor beta chain sequence. Enrolled through a virtual design, the participants were between roughly 18 and 95 years of age and came from roughly 22 US areas. Donors were grouped by their self-reported clinical history. Recovered status in Cohort 3 required two negative PCRs, clearance, or symptom resolution. The data were produced by immunoSEQ multiplex PCR, yet TCRdb's version contains in-frame clones alone and is incomplete. Here the sample spans around 200,000 clones, roughly 77% being singletons. This entry belongs to a study of blood T cell repertoires in COVID-19. What was sequenced was PBMCs or T cells enriched from blood (not recorded which). This sequence originates from a middle-aged man who had recovered from COVID-19.

The CDR3 DNA reads TGTGCCAGCAGTAATTATATGGGAGGGTTCCTGTATGGCTACACCTTC. As protein: CASSNYMGGFLYGYTF. The gene calls are TRBV25-1 and TRBJ1-2; D is undetermined. The CDR3 runs 16 residues. The germline gives CDR1 MGHDK, CDR2 SYGVNS. Deletions cut 5 bases from V and 5 bases from J, with 21 bases between.